This TCR beta chain was profiled in a study of control samples from healthy donors and cancer patients. Repertoires were generated with immunoSEQ multiplex PCR, while TCRdb's copy carries only in-frame clones and drops some. The sample includes about 180,000 clones, roughly 89% seen only once; the top ten take approximately 1.5%. The CDR3 consists of 12 residues. V lost 5 bases and J 4 bases, leaving 8 bases between the germline ends. The chain combines TRBV12-3 or TRBV12-4 with TRBJ1-1, with a possible D match to TRBD1 (5 bases). Material for sequencing was blood. This sequence originates from a woman between 50 and 59 years old in good health. The CDR3 DNA reads as TGTGCCAGCAGTGGACAAGGCACTGAAGCTTTCTTT. Its protein is CASSGQGTEAFF.